This T cell receptor beta chain is from a study of metastatic and nonmetastatic thyroid tumors (dated by TCRdb to 2020 to 2022). Regarding the research as a whole: Repertoires were compared across peripheral blood and tumor or nodule tissue samples from malignant and benign thyroid patients. Paper-wide results and their limitations: In both blood and tumor samples, TCR beta diversity was reported to be significantly higher in malignant tumors than in benign nodules.

Receptor amplification or capture employed PCR. The sequencer was an Illumina HiSeq 4000. The TCR beta-chain CDR3 region of each patient was profiled by high-throughput sequencing. The source study handled its data this way. A classifier to discriminate distant-metastatic papillary thyroid cancer patients was built from CDR3 differences across clinicopathological groups. The Shannon index was used to measure repertoire diversity, and the Morisita-Horn index was used to measure how similar tumor and blood repertoires were. TCRdb redid the processing of the public reads, applying fastp at Q25 and MiXCR, and retained in-frame beta chains. The V and J calls reflect TCRdb's pipeline rather than the authors' work. The sample yields under 15,000 clones; around 21% were counted once. The top ten clonotypes cover around 14% of the sample. Its CDR3 holds 15 amino acids, cysteine through phenylalanine. Of all the DNA, just the CDR3 is kept, 45 bases in frame from base 1. The trim is 3 bases for V and 3 bases for J, with a gap of 15 bases between the germline ends. The germline V gene provides CDR1 SNHLY and CDR2 FYNNEI.

Before undergoing thyroid surgery, none of the patients had been given any kind of treatment. Patient clinical samples collected from 2012 to 2018 were retrospectively analysed using T-cell receptor beta sequencing. This clone was seen ten or more times. It lacks a known antigen. Since a much larger clone is just one base distant, this may be a read error. Recombination linked TRBV2 to TRBJ2-7, with the D gene uncertain. Sequenced material: adjacent normal tissue. The TCR was taken from a female donor with papillary thyroid cancer or a benign thyroid nodule (not recorded which). Some clones in this sample may be carry-over from other donors' samples. The nucleotide sequence is given as TGTGCCAGCAGTGACGCGCAAAGGGTGGTCTACGAGCAGTACTTC. This yields the protein CASSDAQRVVYEQYF.